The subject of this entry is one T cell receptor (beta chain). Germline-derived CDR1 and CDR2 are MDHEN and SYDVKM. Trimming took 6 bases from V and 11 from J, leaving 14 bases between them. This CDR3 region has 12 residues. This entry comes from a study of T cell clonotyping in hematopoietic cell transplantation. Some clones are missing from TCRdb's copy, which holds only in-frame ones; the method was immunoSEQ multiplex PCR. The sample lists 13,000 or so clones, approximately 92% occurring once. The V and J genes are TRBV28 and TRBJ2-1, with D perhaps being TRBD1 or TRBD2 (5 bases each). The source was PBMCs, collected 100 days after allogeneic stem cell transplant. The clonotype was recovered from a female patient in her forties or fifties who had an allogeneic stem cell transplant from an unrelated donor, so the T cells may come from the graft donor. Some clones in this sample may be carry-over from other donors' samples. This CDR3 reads CASRGDGNKQFF. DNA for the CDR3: TGTGCCAGCAGGGGGGACGGGAATAAGCAGTTCTTC. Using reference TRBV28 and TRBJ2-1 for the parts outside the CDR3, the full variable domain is DVKVTQSSRYLVKRTGEKVFLECVQDMDHENMFWYRQDPGLGLRLIYFSYDVKMKEKGDIPEGYSVSREKKERFSLILESASTNQTSMYLCASRGDGNKQFFGPGTRLTVL.